The sequence of this TCR beta chain was determined in a study of T-cell memory formation after mild COVID-19. About the study: There were largely donor-specific TCR clusters. General study points: Among clones contracting day 15 to 85, CD4/CD8 was balanced, whereas later expanders leaned CD4+. Pre-infection memory held some responding clones, suggesting pre-existing cross-reactive T cells responded.

TCRalpha and TCRbeta libraries used 5'RACE with constant-segment primers and UMIs. TCRdb analysed the 5' RACE reads with MiXCR anew, one entry per CDR3 protein. Here the sample spans about 210,000 distinct CDR3 sequences, under 12% being singletons. In germline, CDR1 is KGHDR, CDR2 SFDVKD. The CDR3 contains 12 residues. Trimming took off 7 bases at V and 0 bases at J, with 3 bases between the two ends. Many counts were recorded for this clonotype. Antigen: not known. The origin of this receptor is a man between 18 and 29 years old who had mild COVID-19 (a few samples of this study predate the infection). Cell type and time point are not known. This chain connects TRBV24-1 to TRBJ1-5; D is ambiguous. The sample consisted of PBMCs or a T cell subset sorted from them (not recorded which). The DNA for the CDR3 is TGTGCCACCAGCGATAGCAATCAGCCCCAGCATTTT. As protein: CATSDSNQPQHF.